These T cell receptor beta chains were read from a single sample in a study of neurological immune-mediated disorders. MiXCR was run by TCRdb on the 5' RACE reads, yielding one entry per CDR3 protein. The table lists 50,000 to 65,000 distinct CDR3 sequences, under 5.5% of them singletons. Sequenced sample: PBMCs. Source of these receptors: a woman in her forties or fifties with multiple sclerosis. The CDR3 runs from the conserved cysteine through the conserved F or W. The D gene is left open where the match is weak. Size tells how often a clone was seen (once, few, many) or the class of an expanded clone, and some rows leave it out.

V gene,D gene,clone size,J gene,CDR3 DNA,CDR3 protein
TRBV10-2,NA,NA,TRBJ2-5,TGCGCCAGCGGACCGGGGGGCTGGGAGACCCAGTACTTC,CASGPGGWETQYF
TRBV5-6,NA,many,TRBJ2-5,TGTGCCAGCAGCGTAGGGGGGAGGGAGACCCAGTACTTC,CASSVGGRETQYF
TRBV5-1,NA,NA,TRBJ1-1,TGCGCCAGCAGCTTGGAAACAGGAGAGAACACTGAAGCTTTCTTT,CASSLETGENTEAFF
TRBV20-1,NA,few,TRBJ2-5,TGCAGTGCTAGAGATCAAAGGAGGGAAGAGACCCAGTACTTC,CSARDQRREETQYF
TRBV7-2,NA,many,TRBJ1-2,TGTGCCAGCAGCTCGGGACCGACAAACTATGGCTACACCTTC,CASSSGPTNYGYTF
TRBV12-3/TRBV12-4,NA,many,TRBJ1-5,TGTGCCAGCAGTTCCGGGGGAGGGCACCCCCAGCATTTT,CASSSGGGHPQHF
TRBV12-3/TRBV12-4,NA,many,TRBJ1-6,TGTGCCAGCAGTTTAGGGGGGTCTAATTCACCCCTCCACTTT,CASSLGGSNSPLHF
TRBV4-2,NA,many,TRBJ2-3,TGTGCCAGCAGCCAAGAAATTGGGAGCACAGATACGCAGTATTTT,CASSQEIGSTDTQYF
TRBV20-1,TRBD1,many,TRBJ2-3,TGCAGTGCTAGAGATCTTGGGACAGGGTACACAGATACGCAGTATTTT,CSARDLGTGYTDTQYF
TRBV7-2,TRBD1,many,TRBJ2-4,TGTGCCAGCAGCGTCATTACAGGGGGCGAGAACATTCAGTACTTC,CASSVITGGENIQYF
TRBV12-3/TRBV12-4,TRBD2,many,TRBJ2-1,TGTGCCAGCAGTTTAGCGCTGCGGGGGGACTCCTACAATGAGCAGTTCTTC,CASSLALRGDSYNEQFF
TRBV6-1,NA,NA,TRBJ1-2,TGTGCCAGCAGTGAAGCTCTATGGGGGGTTGGTGGCTACACCTTC,CASSEALWGVGGYTF
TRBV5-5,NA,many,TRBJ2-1,TGTGCCAGCAGGCTGGGTCGGTCAAACAATGAGCAGTTCTTC,CASRLGRSNNEQFF
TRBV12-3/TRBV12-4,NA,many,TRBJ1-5,TGTGCCAGCAGTTTAAGTCGCGGCGGGTTCATGAGGCCCCAGCATTTT,CASSLSRGGFMRPQHF
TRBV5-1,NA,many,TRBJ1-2,TGCGCCAGCACGATCGGGGGAAACTATGGCTACACCTTC,CASTIGGNYGYTF
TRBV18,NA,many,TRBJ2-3,TGTGCCAGCTCACCGGGGCTCACAGATACGCAGTATTTT,CASSPGLTDTQYF
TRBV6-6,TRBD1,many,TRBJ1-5,TGTGCCAGCACCAGGGGGATTAATCAGCCCCAGCATTTT,CASTRGINQPQHF
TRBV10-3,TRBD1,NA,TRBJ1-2,TGTGCCATCAGAGAAGACAGGGACTATGGCTACACCTTC,CAIREDRDYGYTF
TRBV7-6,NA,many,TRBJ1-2,TGTGCCAGCAGCTTAGACGCGGGTTTTTCCTATGGCTACACCTTC,CASSLDAGFSYGYTF
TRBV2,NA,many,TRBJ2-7,TGTGCCAGCACCACCCCAAGGGTGAACGACGACGAGCAGTACTTC,CASTTPRVNDDEQYF
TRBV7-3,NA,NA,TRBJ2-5,TGTGCCAGTAGCCTCCAGGCGGGCAGTCAAGAGACCCAGTACTTC,CASSLQAGSQETQYF
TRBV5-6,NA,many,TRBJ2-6,TGTGCCAGCTTTTGGTCAACCGGGGCCAACGTCCTGACTTTC,CASFWSTGANVLTF
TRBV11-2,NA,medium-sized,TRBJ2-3,TGTGCCAGCAGCTTAGAACGAGGGCATTACATAGATACGCAGTATTTT,CASSLERGHYIDTQYF
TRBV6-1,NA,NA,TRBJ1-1,TGTGCCAGCAGCGCGGTGATGAACACTGAAGCTTTCTTT,CASSAVMNTEAFF
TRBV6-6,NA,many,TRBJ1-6,TGTGCCAGCAGTTACTCGCCTCAGACAGGTTCCTCACCCCTCCACTTT,CASSYSPQTGSSPLHF
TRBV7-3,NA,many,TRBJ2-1,TGTGCCAGCAGCTTAACGTCTAATAGGGGTGAGCAGTTCTTC,CASSLTSNRGEQFF
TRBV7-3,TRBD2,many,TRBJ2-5,TGTGCCAGCAGGCCCGGGACTAGGTCGTTAGAGACCCAGTACTTC,CASRPGTRSLETQYF
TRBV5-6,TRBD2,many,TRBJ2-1,TGTGCCAGTAGACTAGCGGGGGTTAATGAGCAGTTCTTC,CASRLAGVNEQFF
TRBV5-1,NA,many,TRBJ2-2,TGCGCCACTACACAAGGGGATCTCGGGGAGCTGTTTTTT,CATTQGDLGELFF
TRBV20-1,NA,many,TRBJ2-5,TGCAGTGCTAGAGTTCCCCCCAGCCAAGAGACCCAGTACTTC,CSARVPPSQETQYF
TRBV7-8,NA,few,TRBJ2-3,TGTGCCAGCAGCTTAGGACGGGGGAAGATGGGCGCTACGCAGTATTTT,CASSLGRGKMGATQYF
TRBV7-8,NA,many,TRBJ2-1,TGTGCCAGCAGCTTAGTAGTGACAGCTGAGCAGTTCTTC,CASSLVVTAEQFF
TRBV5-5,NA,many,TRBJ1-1,TGTGCCAGCAGCTTGCCAGTCTCGAACACTGAAGCTTTCTTT,CASSLPVSNTEAFF
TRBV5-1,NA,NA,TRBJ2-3,TGCGCCAGCTGTTTAGGGGTGATAGATACGCAGTATTTT,CASCLGVIDTQYF
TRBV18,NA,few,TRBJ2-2,TGTGCCAGCTCACCACAGAGGGTAGCCGGGGAGCTGTTTTTT,CASSPQRVAGELFF
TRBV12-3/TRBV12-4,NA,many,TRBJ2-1,TGTGCCAGCAGTCCTGCTCTTGAGCAGTTCTTC,CASSPALEQFF
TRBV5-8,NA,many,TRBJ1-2,TGTGCCAGCAGACCAACAGGGAACTATGGCTACACCTTC,CASRPTGNYGYTF
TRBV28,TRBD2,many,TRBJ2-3,TGTGCCATCGAACGGAGCGGGGGGTCAGATACGCAGTATTTT,CAIERSGGSDTQYF
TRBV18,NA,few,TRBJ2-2,TGTGCCAGCTCACCAACCATACAGGGACCGAACACCGGGGAGCTGTTTTTT,CASSPTIQGPNTGELFF
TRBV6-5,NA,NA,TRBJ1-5,TGTGCCAGCGGCGGGGCGAGCAATCAGCCCCAGCATTTT,CASGGASNQPQHF
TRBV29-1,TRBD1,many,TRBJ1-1,TGCAGCGTTGACGCAGGGGGTGACACTGAAGCTTTCTTT,CSVDAGGDTEAFF
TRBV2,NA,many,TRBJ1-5,TGTGCCAGCAAGGAAGGGAGAGCACAGCCCCAGCATTTT,CASKEGRAQPQHF
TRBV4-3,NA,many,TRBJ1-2,TGCGCCAGCAGCCAAGAGTCAGGGCAGGAGGGCTACACCTTC,CASSQESGQEGYTF
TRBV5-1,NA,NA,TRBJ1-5,TGCGCCAGCAGCTTGGATGGGGGTAGTCAGCCCCAGAATTTT,CASSLDGGSQPQNF
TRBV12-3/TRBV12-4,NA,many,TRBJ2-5,TGTGCCAGCAGTTTTCGACAGCACCCCGGGGAGACCCAGTACTTC,CASSFRQHPGETQYF
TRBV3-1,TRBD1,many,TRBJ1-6,TGTGCCAGCAGCCGACAGGGCGATAAGTCACCCCTCCACTTT,CASSRQGDKSPLHF
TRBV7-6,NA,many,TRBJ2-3,TGTGCCAGCAGCTCCCTGGGGGGGGCGGACACAGATACGCAGTATTTT,CASSSLGGADTDTQYF
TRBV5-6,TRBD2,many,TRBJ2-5,TGTGCCAGCAGCCGAGCGGGGGGGCTTCGGGAGACCCAGTACTTC,CASSRAGGLRETQYF
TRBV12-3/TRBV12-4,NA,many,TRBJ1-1,TGTGCCAGCAGCTTGACAGCCAAGGCGGAAGCTTTCTTT,CASSLTAKAEAFF
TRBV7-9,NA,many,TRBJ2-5,TGTGCCAGCAGCCCTAATTGGGAGACCCAGTACTTC,CASSPNWETQYF
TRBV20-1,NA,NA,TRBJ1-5,TGCAGTGCTAGTCTCGACAGCCTTAGCAATCAGCCCCAGAATTTT,CSASLDSLSNQPQNF
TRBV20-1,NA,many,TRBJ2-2,TGCAGTGCTTCCGGGATCACTGGCACCGGGGAGCTGTTTTTT,CSASGITGTGELFF
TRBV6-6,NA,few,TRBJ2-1,TGTGCCAGCAGTTATGAGGGGGGGCCGGATGAGCAGTTCTTC,CASSYEGGPDEQFF
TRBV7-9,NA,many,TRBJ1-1,TGTGCCAGCAGCCCTGGAGCGGACACTGAAGCTTTCTTT,CASSPGADTEAFF
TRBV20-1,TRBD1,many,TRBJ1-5,TGCAGTGCACTCGACAGGGGCCGTTTTTATAGCAATCAGCCCCAGCATTTT,CSALDRGRFYSNQPQHF
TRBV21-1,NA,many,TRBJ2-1,TGTGCCAGCAGCATCGGACGGGTTAGCATGAATGAGCAGTTCTTC,CASSIGRVSMNEQFF
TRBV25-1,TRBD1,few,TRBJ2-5,TGTGCCAGCAGCCTGCCCAGGGGGCCAGAGACCCAGTACTTC,CASSLPRGPETQYF
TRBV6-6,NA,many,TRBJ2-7,TGTGCCAGCATCCTAAGATCGGGGCCACAGGGTCGGCAGTACTTC,CASILRSGPQGRQYF
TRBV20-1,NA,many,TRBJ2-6,TGCAGTGCTCGCGATGGCTCTGGGGCCAACGTCCTGACTTTC,CSARDGSGANVLTF